A single sample gave rise to the 25 T cell receptor beta chains below, sequenced in a study of T cell responses to AZD1222 COVID-19 vaccine. TCRdb keeps only in-frame clones here, not all; method: immunoSEQ multiplex PCR. The table has approximately 60,000 clones, over 60% seen once; the top ten hold 11% to 15%. Specimen: peripheral blood, collected on day 0 of AZD1222 vaccination. Source of these receptors: an adult in good health.

V and J are TRBV6-2 or TRBV6-3 and TRBJ1-1; D may be TRBD1 (5 bases). CDR1 and CDR2 (germline): MNHEY, SVGEGT. Trimming took off 0 bases at V and 3 bases at J, with 11 bases between the two ends. This CDR3 comprises 15 residues. CDR3 in DNA: TGTGCCAGCAGTTACTCATGGCAGGGCGACACTGAAGCTTTCTTT. Its translation: CASSYSWQGDTEAFF.

In its sample, this clone was seen many times. The V and J genes are TRBV4-1 and TRBJ2-7; TRBD1 agrees at 7 bases. This CDR3 spans 14 amino acids. CDR1 is MGHRA and CDR2 is YSYEKL in the germline V gene. Germline trimming cut 1 base from V and 0 bases from J; bases unmatched to any gene: 0. CDR3 bases: TGCGCCAGCAGCCAAGCAGGGGGCTCCTACGAGCAGTACTTC. Its protein is CASSQAGGSYEQYF.

The CDR3 bases are TGTGCCAGCAGCCCGACGGACCCCTACGAGCAGTACTTC. It encodes CASSPTDPYEQYF. The gene calls are TRBV6-6 and TRBJ2-7, with unresolved D. Between the trimmed V and J ends, which lost 6 bases and 2 bases, there was a span of 11 bases. The CDR3 is made up of 13 amino acids. Germline loops: CDR1 MNHNY, CDR2 SVGAGI (reference sequence).

This clone was counted only a few times. The V gene is TRBV3-1 (or the pseudogene TRBV3-2), the J gene TRBJ1-6, with TRBD1 matching 8 bases. V was clipped by 5 bases and J by 9 bases; unmatched bases: 9. Germline V gene sequence: CDR1 LGHDT, CDR2 YNNKEL (reference sequence). This CDR3 comprises 15 residues. CDR3 protein: CASSSDREMFSPLHF. CDR3 nucleotides: TGTGCCAGCAGCTCGGACAGGGAAATGTTTTCACCCCTCCACTTT.

The rearrangement uses TRBV19 and TRBJ2-3; no firm D call. Trimming cost V 5 bases and J 0 bases, with 3 bases left between them. The CDR3 extends over 12 amino acids. Per the germline V gene, CDR1 is LNHDA and CDR2 is SQIVND (reference sequence). This CDR3 is CASSPSTDTQYF. CDR3 DNA: TGTGCCAGTAGTCCCAGCACAGATACGCAGTATTTT.

The chain carries TRBV4-3 and TRBJ1-5; unclear D gene. The ends were cut back, 0 bases at V and 5 bases at J, with 14 bases in the middle. The length of the CDR3 is 16 residues. CDR1 and CDR2 (germline): LGHNA, YSLEER. Here the CDR3 DNA reads TGCGCCAGCAGCCAAGATGGAGGCAAGAATTATCAGCCCCAGCATTTT. Translated, it gives CASSQDGGKNYQPQHF.

This clone came up a few times. The chain is built from TRBV27 and TRBJ2-7; 10 bases match TRBD1. The germline V gene encodes CDR1 MNHEY and CDR2 SMNVEV (reference sequence). This CDR3 region has 16 residues. J was trimmed by 3 bases and V by 6 bases; bases with no gene match: 11. CDR3 protein: CASSLSGGTGDYEQYF. The CDR3 DNA is TGTGCCAGCAGCCTGAGTGGGGGGACAGGGGACTACGAGCAGTACTTC.

The chain combines TRBV28 with TRBJ2-7; 8 positions match TRBD2. V dropped 1 base and J dropped 0; count of bases not matched to a gene: 5. Germline V lookup: CDR1 MDHEN, CDR2 SYDVKM. The CDR3 sequence is 16 residues long. This chain's CDR3 is CASSLYGSGASYEQYF. The CDR3 region has the DNA TGTGCCAGCAGTTTATATGGTAGCGGGGCCTCCTACGAGCAGTACTTC.

This chain connects TRBV3-1 (or the pseudogene TRBV3-2) to TRBJ2-7; TRBD1 matches 12 bases. Germline lookup yields CDR1 LGHDT and CDR2 YNNKEL (reference sequence). The V gene end was trimmed by 1 base and the J gene end by 7 bases; junction bases not matched to a gene: 5. This CDR3 is built from 15 residues. The CDR3 protein is CASSQGDRGRGEQYF. CDR3 DNA sequence: TGTGCCAGCAGCCAAGGGGACAGGGGGCGAGGAGAGCAGTACTTC.

This chain uses TRBV2 with TRBJ2-3, with 13 bases matching TRBD2. The CDR3 length is 17 residues. Germline CDR1 and CDR2: SNHLY and FYNNEI. Trimming cost V 5 bases and J 3 bases; bases outside gene matches: 8. CDR3 sequence: CASSWTSGGRATDTQYF. CDR3 in DNA: TGTGCCAGCAGTTGGACTAGCGGGGGCCGAGCGACAGATACGCAGTATTTT.

The V gene is TRBV20-1, the J gene TRBJ1-4, with D unclear. Trimming stripped 4 bases from V and 8 bases from J, with 8 bases between. CDR1 and CDR2 from the germline V gene are DFQATT and SNEGSKA (reference sequence). The CDR3 runs to 11 residues. CDR3 bases: TGCAGTGCTAATCAGGACGAAAAACTGTTTTTT. As protein: CSANQDEKLFF.

This chain connects TRBV18 to TRBJ1-6; 7 bases agree with TRBD1. The CDR3 is 14 amino acids. The J segment lost 10 bases and the V segment lost 2 bases, leaving 5 bases of the junction unmatched. The germline V gene encodes CDR1 KGHSH and CDR2 LQKENI. Written as DNA, the CDR3 is TGTGCCAGCTCACCAGCCGGGGACAGATCACCCCTCCACTTT. Protein: CASSPAGDRSPLHF.

This chain links TRBV5-4 with TRBJ2-2, with 7 bases aligning to TRBD1. This CDR3 region has 13 residues. V gave up 6 bases and J gave up 12 bases; unmatched junction bases: 11. Per germline, CDR1 SGHNT and CDR2 YYREEE (reference sequence). The CDR3 DNA is TGTGCCAGCACCCAACGGGGACAGCCTAAGCTGTTTTTT. This translates into CASTQRGQPKLFF.

The gene calls are TRBV10-2 and TRBJ1-2; no definite D call. Trimming pared 4 bases from V and 7 bases from J, leaving 13 bases between. The CDR3 is made up of 13 amino acids. The germline V gene encodes CDR1 WSHSY and CDR2 SAAADI. CDR3 sequence: CASSVGRIGGYTF. CDR3 bases: TGCGCCAGCAGTGTTGGCAGGATCGGTGGCTACACCTTC.

The V gene is TRBV5-4, the J gene TRBJ1-6; 11 nucleotides align to TRBD1. Per germline, CDR1 SGHNT and CDR2 YYREEE (reference sequence). The CDR3 contains 17 residues. V was clipped by 4 bases and J by 0 bases; unmatched bases: 3. CDR3 in DNA: TGTGCCAGCAGCATGGGGACAGGGGGCTCCTATAATTCACCCCTCCACTTT. Translated, it gives CASSMGTGGSYNSPLHF.

V is TRBV7-8 and J is TRBJ2-5, with D unclear. Germline-derived CDR1 and CDR2 are SGHVS and FQNEAQ. Trimming stripped 3 bases from V and 6 bases from J, with 5 bases between. The CDR3 sequence is 11 residues long. The CDR3 sequence: CASSFRKTQYF. For the CDR3, the DNA is TGTGCCAGCAGCTTCCGAAAGACCCAGTACTTC.

This clone was detected a few times. The chain uses TRBV5-4 and TRBJ2-1; 8 nucleotides align to TRBD1. The CDR3 sequence is 13 residues long. J was trimmed by 7 bases and V by 0 bases; bases with no gene match: 0. CDR1 is SGHNT and CDR2 is YYREEE in the germline V gene (reference sequence). CDR3 sequence reads: CASSLDRGNEQFF. The CDR3 DNA reads TGTGCCAGCAGCTTGGACAGGGGGAATGAGCAGTTCTTC.

This clone has just a few counts. The CDR3 bases are TGTGCCAGCAGTTACCGGGGACAGGGGTTCACCGGGGAGCTGTTTTTT. Amino acid sequence: CASSYRGQGFTGELFF. The chain employs TRBV6-5 and TRBJ2-2; 10 bases agree with TRBD1. Germline V CDR1 and CDR2: MNHEY, SVGAGI. The V segment lost 2 bases and the J segment 4 bases; nucleotides outside the gene matches: 4. The CDR3 consists of 16 residues.

The chain uses TRBV18 and TRBJ1-2; 7 positions agree with TRBD1. The germline CDR1 and CDR2 sequences are KGHSH and LQKENI. V shed 3 bases, J shed 6 bases, and the junction held 7 bases outside the gene matches. The CDR3 is 14 residues long. The CDR3 loop reads CASSPEGAGDGYTF. The CDR3 DNA sequence: TGTGCCAGCTCACCGGAGGGGGCGGGCGATGGCTACACCTTC.

The rearrangement joins TRBV24-1 to TRBJ1-2; no reliable D call. Germline CDR1 and CDR2: KGHDR and SFDVKD. CDR3 length: 11 amino acids. Trimming left V 10 bases short and J 8 bases short, with 13 bases between. CDR3 DNA: TGTGCCACGGCCGGTCTGGGGGGCTACACCTTC. This sequence encodes CATAGLGGYTF.

This clone is a singleton in its sample. V gene TRBV28 combines with J gene TRBJ2-1; perhaps D is TRBD1 or TRBD2 (5 bases each). The germline V gene encodes CDR1 MDHEN and CDR2 SYDVKM. Between the trimmed V and J ends, which lost 2 bases and 0 bases, there was a span of 14 bases. The CDR3 loop spans 17 amino acids. The CDR3 region is CASSLGTLSSSYNEQFF. In DNA form, the CDR3 reads TGTGCCAGCAGTTTAGGGACCCTTTCGAGCTCCTACAATGAGCAGTTCTTC.

This chain connects TRBV27 to TRBJ1-2; D ambiguous. The V gene lost 11 bases and the J gene lost 6 bases, with 22 bases spanning the gap. The CDR3 totals 14 residues. The germline V gene has CDR1 MNHEY and CDR2 SMNVEV (reference sequence). The chain's CDR3 is CASRAPGSFNGYTF. CDR3 nucleotides: TGTGCCTCCCGCGCGCCGGGCAGTTTTAATGGCTACACCTTC.

The chain couples TRBV4-1 to TRBJ2-7, with D possibly being TRBD2 (6 bases). This CDR3 comprises 15 residues. CDR1 and CDR2 from the germline V gene are MGHRA and YSYEKL. The germline V and J ends were trimmed by 5 bases and 3 bases, with 17 bases remaining between them. CDR3 residues: CASSARGDSIYEQYF. The DNA for the CDR3 is TGCGCCAGCAGCGCCCGCGGGGACTCGATCTACGAGCAGTACTTC.

In its sample, this clone is medium-sized (0.01 to 0.1%). CDR3 loop: CASSSTGAYEQYF. The CDR3 coding sequence is TGCGCCAGCAGCTCGACAGGGGCCTACGAGCAGTACTTC. The rearrangement links TRBV5-1 to TRBJ2-7; TRBD1 aligns across 8 bases. Germline V lookup: CDR1 SGHRS, CDR2 YFSETQ. The CDR3 extends over 13 amino acids. The junction had 1 base not matched to a gene; V was cut back by 3 bases and J by 2 bases.

The V and J genes are TRBV7-7 and TRBJ2-2; 7 nucleotides match TRBD1. The CDR3 loop spans 14 amino acids. Germline V gives CDR1 SSHAT, CDR2 FNYEAQ (reference sequence). After removal of 3 bases from V and 8 bases from J, the junction contained 6 bases not matched to a gene. CDR3 in amino acids: CASSFEGATGELFF. The CDR3 DNA reads TGTGCCAGCAGCTTCGAGGGGGCGACGGGGGAGCTGTTTTTT. Full variable domain (remainder filled in from reference TRBV7-7 and TRBJ2-2): GAGVSQSPRYKVTKRGQDVTLRCDPISSHATLYWYQQALGQGPEFLTYFNYEAQPDKSGLPSDRFSAERPEGSISTLTIQRTEQRDSAMYRCASSFEGATGELFFGEGSRLTVL.